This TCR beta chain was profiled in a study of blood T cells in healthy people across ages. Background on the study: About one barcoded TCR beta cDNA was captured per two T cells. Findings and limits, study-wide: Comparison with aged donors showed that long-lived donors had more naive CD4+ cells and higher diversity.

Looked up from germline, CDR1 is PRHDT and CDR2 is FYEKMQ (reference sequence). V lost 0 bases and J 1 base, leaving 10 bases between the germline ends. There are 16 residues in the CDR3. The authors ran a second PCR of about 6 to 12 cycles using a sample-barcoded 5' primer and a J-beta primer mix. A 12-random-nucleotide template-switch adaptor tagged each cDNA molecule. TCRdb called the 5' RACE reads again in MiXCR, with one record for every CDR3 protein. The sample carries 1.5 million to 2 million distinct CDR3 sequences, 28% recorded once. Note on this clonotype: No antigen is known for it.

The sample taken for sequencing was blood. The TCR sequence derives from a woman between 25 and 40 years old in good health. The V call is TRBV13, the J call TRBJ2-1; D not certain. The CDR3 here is CASSLGFGVSYNEQFF. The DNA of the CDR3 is TGTGCCAGCAGCTTAGGCTTTGGGGTGTCCTACAATGAGCAGTTCTTC.